These 23 T cell receptor beta chains share one sample of origin, sequenced in a study of blood T cells in healthy people across ages. A sample-barcoded 5' primer and a J-beta primer mix were used in a second PCR of roughly 7 to 11 cycles. TCRdb recomputed calls from the 5' RACE reads with MiXCR, one row per CDR3 protein. The sample consists of about a million distinct CDR3 sequences, roughly two fifths of them appearing once. The specimen sequenced was blood. All receptors come from a man between 18 and 29 years old in good health.

This chain connects TRBV7-2 to TRBJ2-1; possibly TRBD1 or TRBD2 for D (5 bases each). Germline CDR1 reads SGHTA; CDR2 reads FQGNSA. Trimming left V 5 bases short and J 5 bases short, with 19 bases between. The CDR3 covers 16 residues. For the CDR3, the DNA is TGTGCCAGCAGCCTCGGGACCTATTTACAGGACAATGAGCAGTTCTTC. Its protein is CASSLGTYLQDNEQFF.

The table lists this clonotype with a few counts. This sequence joins TRBV4-1 and TRBJ1-2, with 7 bases fitting TRBD1. Germline CDR1 reads MGHRA; CDR2 reads YSYEKL. CDR3 length: 15 amino acids. Trimming at V came to 0 bases and at J to 5 bases, leaving 6 bases not matched to a gene. The CDR3 reads CASSQEIRGMYGYTF. As DNA, the CDR3 is TGCGCCAGCAGCCAAGAAATCAGGGGGATGTATGGCTACACCTTC.

This clonotype was seen repeatedly, ten times or more. The chain uses TRBV20-1 and TRBJ2-1; 8 positions agree with TRBD2. Per germline, CDR1 DFQATT and CDR2 SNEGSKA (reference sequence). This CDR3 contains 14 residues. With V trimmed by 3 bases and J by 5 bases, 6 bases remained unmatched. CDR3 loop: CSASGGALNNEQFF. DNA of the CDR3: TGCAGTGCTAGCGGGGGGGCTCTAAACAATGAGCAGTTCTTC.

Ten or more counts support this clonotype. The rearrangement links TRBV10-3 to TRBJ1-5; D ambiguous. Looked up from germline, CDR1 is ENHRY and CDR2 is SYGVKD. Trimming cost V 4 bases and J 0 bases, with 10 bases left between them. The CDR3 extends over 15 amino acids. DNA of the CDR3: TGTGCCATCAGTGTTGGAGAATATAGCAATCAGCCCCAGCATTTT. The encoded protein is CAISVGEYSNQPQHF.

This sequence joins TRBV7-8 and TRBJ2-2, with 8 positions matching TRBD1. CDR1 and CDR2 from the germline V gene are SGHVS and FQNEAQ. The CDR3 has 16 amino acids. With V trimmed by 5 bases and J by 5 bases, 10 bases remained unmatched. DNA for the CDR3: TGTGCCAGCAGCCCAAAGGGACAGGAATTAACCGGGGAGCTGTTTTTT. Translating gives CASSPKGQELTGELFF.

This clonotype was seen only a few times. The CDR3 reads CASSEFAGAYEQYF. The DNA for the CDR3 is TGTGCCAGCAGTGAATTCGCGGGGGCCTACGAGCAGTACTTC. The chain uses TRBV25-1 and TRBJ2-7; 7 bases are a match to TRBD2. Germline V gene sequence: CDR1 MGHDK, CDR2 SYGVNS. The CDR3 has 14 amino acids. The V and J ends lost 1 base and 2 bases, in that order; junction bases with no gene match: 2.

V is TRBV6-5 and J is TRBJ2-7, with a weak D call TRBD1 (7 bases). Germline values: CDR1 MNHEY, CDR2 SVGAGI. Trimming shortened V by 0 bases and J by 7 bases, and 25 bases separated the two germline ends. The CDR3 length is 18 residues. This chain's CDR3 is CASSYSHEGAGGKNEQYF. In DNA form, the CDR3 reads TGTGCCAGCAGTTACTCCCACGAGGGAGCAGGGGGGAAAAATGAGCAGTACTTC.

The CDR3 region is CASSGSGGAYYGYTF. CDR3 in DNA: TGTGCCAGCAGCGGATCAGGGGGCGCGTACTATGGCTACACCTTC. The chain uses TRBV9 and TRBJ1-2; 8 nucleotides agree with TRBD1. CDR1 is SGDLS and CDR2 is YYNGEE in the germline V gene. The CDR3 extends over 15 amino acids. V trimming: 3 bases; J trimming: 3 bases; junction bases outside the gene matches: 7.

V is TRBV20-1 and J is TRBJ2-5; no clear D gene. CDR1 is DFQATT, CDR2 SNEGSKA, per germline (reference sequence). The length of the CDR3 is 12 residues. V gave up 6 bases and J gave up 5 bases, with 13 bases separating them. CDR3 amino acids: CSAARGSETQYF. The DNA of the CDR3 is TGCAGTGCCGCTCGAGGTAGCGAGACCCAGTACTTC.

This clonotype came up a few times. The chain is built from TRBV27 and TRBJ1-2; 7 nucleotides agree with TRBD1. After removal of 6 bases from V and 7 bases from J, the junction contained 5 bases not matched to a gene. This CDR3 comprises 12 residues. The germline CDR1 and CDR2 sequences are MNHEY and SMNVEV (reference sequence). CDR3: CASRQTGSGYTF. The CDR3, as DNA: TGTGCCAGCAGGCAGACAGGGAGTGGCTACACCTTC.

This clonotype has a handful of counts. The V call is TRBV5-1, the J call TRBJ1-1, with 10 bases that match TRBD1. J was trimmed by 1 base and V by 4 bases; bases with no gene match: 4. The CDR3 sequence is 15 residues long. Per germline, CDR1 SGHRS and CDR2 YFSETQ. CDR3 sequence reads: CASSKWTGGNTEAFF. The CDR3 DNA follows: TGCGCCAGCAGCAAGTGGACAGGGGGGAACACTGAAGCTTTCTTT.

The rearrangement joins TRBV3-1 to TRBJ2-2; tentatively, D is TRBD1 or TRBD2 (5 bases each). This CDR3 region has 13 residues. V shed 5 bases and J shed 6 bases, with 10 bases lying between them. Germline V CDR1 and CDR2: LGHDT, YNNKEL (reference sequence). The CDR3 DNA sequence: TGTGCCAGCAGCGCCCGGGACGCCGGGGAGCTGTTTTTT. It translates to CASSARDAGELFF.

This sequence joins TRBV20-1 and TRBJ1-5; a possible D gene is TRBD1 (5 bases). Germline V gene lookup returns CDR1 DFQATT and CDR2 SNEGSKA (reference sequence). The CDR3 sequence is 14 residues long. V lost 5 bases, J lost 4 bases, and 15 bases lay in between. The CDR3 coding sequence is TGCAGTGCTTGCCGGGACCCCTATAATCAGCCCCAGCATTTT. Its protein is CSACRDPYNQPQHF.

The rearrangement uses TRBV6-2 or TRBV6-3 and TRBJ2-1; 12 nucleotides line up with TRBD2. Losses at the gene ends were 3 bases for V and 4 bases for J; bases not matched to a gene: 10. Germline loops: CDR1 MNHEY, CDR2 SVGEGT. This CDR3 spans 18 amino acids. The CDR3 sequence: CASSYPPKTSGSYNEQFF. The CDR3 nucleotides read TGTGCCAGCAGTTATCCTCCCAAGACTAGCGGGAGTTACAATGAGCAGTTCTTC.

V and J are TRBV27 and TRBJ2-1; TRBD1 agrees at 8 bases. With V trimmed by 1 base and J by 6 bases, 8 bases remained unmatched. The germline gives CDR1 MNHEY, CDR2 SMNVEV (reference sequence). The CDR3 has 16 amino acids. In DNA, the CDR3 is TGTGCCAGCAGTTTATATGGGGGACAGGCGGTCAATGAGCAGTTCTTC. This sequence encodes CASSLYGGQAVNEQFF.

The chain has TRBV7-2 and TRBJ1-1; TRBD1 matches 7 bases. J lost 1 base, V lost 5 bases, and 4 bases had no gene match. Germline CDR1 and CDR2: SGHTA and FQGNSA. This CDR3 comprises 14 residues. The CDR3 loop reads CASSRDSWNTEAFF. In DNA, the CDR3 is TGTGCCAGCAGCCGGGACAGTTGGAACACTGAAGCTTTCTTT.

The chain links TRBV7-2 to TRBJ1-5; 8 bases are a match to TRBD1. Germline V lookup: CDR1 SGHTA, CDR2 FQGNSA. After removal of 1 base from V and 7 bases from J, the junction contained 15 bases not matched to a gene. The CDR3 covers 18 residues. The CDR3 bases are TGTGCCAGCAGCTTAGATCCCTTGGCAGGGGGCAGTACCCAGCCCCAGCATTTT. The encoded protein is CASSLDPLAGGSTQPQHF.

The genes are TRBV9 and TRBJ2-7, with D hard to call. In germline, CDR1 is SGDLS, CDR2 YYNGEE. With 2 bases removed from V and 7 bases from J, the gap between germline ends came to 19 bases. The CDR3 length is 15 residues. The chain's CDR3 is CASSVATSSYNEQYF. CDR3 nucleotides: TGTGCCAGCAGCGTGGCTACGAGCTCCTACAATGAGCAGTACTTC.

This clonotype appeared a few times. This chain joins TRBV7-2 and TRBJ2-1; D perhaps matches TRBD2 (6 bases). Germline CDR1 and CDR2: SGHTA and FQGNSA. CDR3 length: 16 amino acids. The V end was cut by 3 bases, the J end by 2 bases, with 14 bases between. CDR3 DNA sequence: TGTGCCAGCAGCTTGGACGGGGGAAACCCCTACAATGAGCAGTTCTTC. Encoded protein: CASSLDGGNPYNEQFF.

The gene calls are TRBV7-8 and TRBJ1-4, with D maybe TRBD1 (5 bases). Deletions cut 0 bases from V and 5 bases from J, with 22 bases between. This CDR3 spans 19 amino acids. CDR1 is SGHVS and CDR2 is FQNEAQ in the germline V gene. CDR3 protein: CASSLALLGTHRENEKLFF. The CDR3 coding sequence is TGTGCCAGCAGCTTAGCGCTACTCGGGACTCACAGAGAAAATGAAAAACTGTTTTTT.

The V call is TRBV4-3, the J call TRBJ2-3, with 11 bases that match TRBD1. V lost 1 base to trimming and J lost 5 bases; unmatched junction nucleotides: 5. Germline CDR1 and CDR2: LGHNA and YSLEER. The CDR3 totals 16 residues. The CDR3 coding sequence is TGCGCCAGCAGCCAAGTGACGGGACAGGGGGGAGATACGCAGTATTTT. Translation: CASSQVTGQGGDTQYF.

This clonotype was seen only a few times. The rearrangement joins TRBV28 to TRBJ2-1; D tentatively reads TRBD1 or TRBD2 (6 bases each). Germline V gene lookup returns CDR1 MDHEN and CDR2 SYDVKM. V lost 7 bases to trimming and J lost 7 bases, with 14 bases between them. The CDR3 is 13 residues long. The CDR3 spells CASTRRGGNEQFF. The CDR3, as DNA: TGTGCCAGCACCCGAAGAGGGGGGAATGAGCAGTTCTTC.

CDR3 protein: CASSPGVQGQPNGYTF. CDR3 nucleotides: TGCGCCAGCAGCCCAGGCGTGCAGGGACAGCCCAATGGCTACACCTTC. This chain links TRBV4-3 with TRBJ1-2; 7 bases fit TRBD1. J lost 6 bases, V lost 4 bases, and 14 bases had no gene match. CDR3 length: 16 amino acids. Germline assignment: CDR1 LGHNA and CDR2 YSLEER.